This TCR beta chain was profiled in a study of persistence of HIV-infected CD4 T cells. Germline-derived CDR1 and CDR2 are GTSNPN and SVGIG (reference sequence). There are 19 residues in the CDR3. V shed 1 base and J 3 bases; nucleotides not matched to a gene: 9. A remark on this clone: As yet, its antigen is unknown.

Cells were stimulated nonspecifically with anti-CD3/anti-CD28 magnetic beads. Sorting of responding CD4+ T cells relied on upregulated CD40 ligand together with CD69. This was the immunoSEQ version 4 assay in survey mode. Only in-frame clones appear in the TCRdb table, and some are missing; sequencing was by immunoSEQ multiplex PCR. The sample has around 47,000 clones, approximately 93% seen once. This sequence joins TRBV30 and TRBJ2-2; TRBD2 agrees at 15 bases. Sample: CD4+ T cells sorted from PBMCs after approximately 18-hour stimulation, taken from a patient who received antiretroviral therapy. The TCR sequence derives from an adult man with HIV who was CMV-seropositive. In nucleotides, the CDR3 is TGTGCCTGGAGTGGACCGGGACTAGCGGGGGGCCTACACACCGGGGAGCTGTTTTTT. It codes for CAWSGPGLAGGLHTGELFF.